The 8 T cell receptor beta chains reported below all come from one sample, sequenced in a study of CD8 T cells in Susac syndrome. The RNA, roughly 0.45 to 1 ug, was put through reverse transcription using random hexamers. One entry per CDR3 protein results from TCRdb running MiXCR on the immunoSEQ multiplex PCR reads. The sample records some 190,000 distinct CDR3 sequences, 95% being singletons. The specimen was CD4+ T cells from PBMCs. All receptors derive from a human donor in good health.

The chain combines TRBV29-1 with TRBJ1-3, with D hard to call. The CDR3 spans 13 residues. V lost 3 bases and J 1 base, leaving 7 bases between the germline ends. The germline CDR1 and CDR2 sequences are SQVTM and ANQGSEA. CDR3 nucleotides: TGCAGCGTTGAGTGGGAATCTGGAAACACCATATATTTT. It yields the protein CSVEWESGNTIYF.

The chain couples TRBV6-4 to TRBJ1-2; 9 bases line up with TRBD1. The V gene's germline CDR1 is MRHNA and CDR2 SNTAGT. Unmatched junction bases numbered 8, after V lost 6 bases and J lost 6 bases. The CDR3 contains 14 residues. The chain's CDR3 is CASSSGQGYDGYTF. The CDR3 DNA reads TGTGCCAGCAGCTCGGGACAGGGATATGATGGCTACACCTTC.

This clonotype was seen a single time. CDR3 bases: TGTGCCAGCAGCCAGAGCCTTCGGAACACTGAAGCTTTCTTT. This gives the protein CASSQSLRNTEAFF. The chain uses TRBV13 and TRBJ1-1; D is undetermined. Per the germline V gene, CDR1 is PRHDT and CDR2 is FYEKMQ (reference sequence). The CDR3 is made up of 14 amino acids. V lost 5 bases, J lost 1 base, and 11 bases lay in between. The full variable domain, rest sourced from reference TRBV13 and TRBJ1-1, is AAGVIQSPRHLIKEKRETATLKCYPIPRHDTVYWYQQGPGQDPQFLISFYEKMQSDKGSIPDRFSAQQFSDYHSELNMSSLELGDSALYFCASSQSLRNTEAFFGQGTRLTVV.

This rearrangement joins TRBV20-1 to TRBJ1-5; D is undetermined. Trimming removed 5 bases at V and 6 bases at J, with 17 bases between. This CDR3 contains 14 residues. The germline V gene has CDR1 DFQATT and CDR2 SNEGSKA (reference sequence). This chain's CDR3 is CSAPLGNWAQPQHF. DNA for the CDR3: TGCAGTGCTCCATTAGGTAACTGGGCTCAGCCCCAGCATTTT.

The chain joins TRBV3-1 to TRBJ2-1; 10 bases are a match to TRBD1. The CDR3 runs to 15 residues. J lost 8 bases, V lost 4 bases, and 8 bases had no gene match. The germline V gene encodes CDR1 LGHDT and CDR2 YNNKEL (reference sequence). CDR3 coding DNA: TGTGCCAGCAGCCCTTGGCGGGACAGGGGCGATGAGCAGTTCTTC. It yields the protein CASSPWRDRGDEQFF.

This sequence joins TRBV28 and TRBJ2-5; TRBD2 agrees at 8 bases. Germline V CDR1 and CDR2: MDHEN, SYDVKM. The CDR3 has 14 residues. The V segment lost 5 bases and the J segment 5 bases; nucleotides outside the gene matches: 7. CDR3: CASSPGGSGETQYF. DNA for the CDR3: TGTGCCAGCAGTCCGGGAGGGTCCGGTGAGACCCAGTACTTC.

This rearrangement joins TRBV29-1 to TRBJ2-1, with 10 nucleotides matching TRBD2. After removal of 6 bases from V and 7 bases from J, the junction contained 12 bases not matched to a gene. Per the germline V gene, CDR1 is SQVTM and CDR2 is ANQGSEA. The CDR3 spans 15 residues. The CDR3 DNA sequence: TGCAGCGTCCGCCCTAGCGGGAGTGTAGCGAATGAGCAGTTCTTC. Protein: CSVRPSGSVANEQFF.

The chain employs TRBV20-1 and TRBJ2-7; 8 bases map to TRBD2. This CDR3 contains 15 residues. Germline CDR1 is DFQATT and CDR2 is SNEGSKA (reference sequence). V was clipped by 6 bases and J by 3 bases; unmatched bases: 13. Here the CDR3 DNA reads TGCAGTGCCTGGACGGTGGGGCTAGCGGGCTACGAGCAGTACTTC. It encodes CSAWTVGLAGYEQYF.